The 2 T cell receptor beta chains listed next were all sequenced from one sample in a study of blood T cell repertoires in COVID-19. Assay used: immunoSEQ multiplex PCR; TCRdb lists only in-frame clones, some missing. This table has just under 250,000 clones, roughly 91% appearing once. Sequenced sample: PBMCs or T cells enriched from blood (not recorded which). All receptors come from a woman in her thirties who had recovered from COVID-19.

The genes are TRBV20-1 and TRBJ2-7; 9 nucleotides line up with TRBD2. Germline values: CDR1 DFQATT, CDR2 SNEGSKA (reference sequence). This CDR3 has 14 amino acids. Trimming removed 3 bases from V and 6 bases from J; junction bases left unmatched: 9. CDR3 protein: CSASSGSTLREQYF. The CDR3 DNA is TGCAGTGCTAGTAGCGGGAGTACCCTCCGCGAGCAGTACTTC.

The chain employs TRBV6-5 and TRBJ2-1; no firm D call. The germline V gene encodes CDR1 MNHEY and CDR2 SVGAGI. V was clipped by 1 base and J by 1 base, with 5 bases between them. The CDR3 runs 14 residues. The DNA for the CDR3 is TGTGCCAGCAGTTACTTGACATCCTACAATGAGCAGTTCTTC. Its translation: CASSYLTSYNEQFF.